This T cell receptor (beta chain) came from a study of Ad26.COV2.S vaccination and SARS-CoV-2 variants. As for the study in general: The study gave Ad26.COV2.S intramuscularly, once or twice 56 days apart.

Stated treatment: approximately 18 received Ad26.COV2.S at low or high dose, single or two shots; roughly 5 received placebo; per-sample allocation not given. The samples were gathered on day 63 after the first injection of vaccine or placebo. Expression of Wuhan-strain SARS-CoV-2 spike came from the Ad26 vector that formed the vaccine. Here immunoSEQ multiplex PCR was the method, and the copy in TCRdb shows in-frame clones only, minus some. The sample yields 350,000 to 500,000 clones, 90% seen once. The sequence came from a person aged 18 to 59 who received the Ad26.COV2.S COVID-19 vaccine or a placebo. The sample consisted of peripheral blood, taken in a trial of Ad26.COV2.S vaccine versus placebo.

For the CDR3, the DNA is TGTGCCAGCAGTTTATGGACTAGCGGGACACGATACAATGAGCAGTTCTTC. As protein: CASSLWTSGTRYNEQFF. The chain combines TRBV27 with TRBJ2-1; the match to TRBD2 covers 12 bases. CDR1 MNHEY and CDR2 SMNVEV come from the germline V gene (reference sequence). The CDR3 is 17 residues long. J was trimmed by 4 bases and V by 1 base; bases with no gene match: 5.